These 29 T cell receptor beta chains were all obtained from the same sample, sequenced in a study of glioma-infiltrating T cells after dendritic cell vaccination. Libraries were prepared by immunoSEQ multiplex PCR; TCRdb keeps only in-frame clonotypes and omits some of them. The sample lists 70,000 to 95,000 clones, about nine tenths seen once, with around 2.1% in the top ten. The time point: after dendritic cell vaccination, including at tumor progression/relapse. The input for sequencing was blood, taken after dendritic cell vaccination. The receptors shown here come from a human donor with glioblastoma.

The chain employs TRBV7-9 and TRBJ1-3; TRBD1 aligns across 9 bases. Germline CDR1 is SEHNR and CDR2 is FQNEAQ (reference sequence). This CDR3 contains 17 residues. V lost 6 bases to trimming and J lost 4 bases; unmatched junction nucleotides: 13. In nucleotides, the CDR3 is TGTGCCAGCAGATCATCGGGCGGGACAGGGAAGGGAAACACCATATATTTT. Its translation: CASRSSGGTGKGNTIYF.

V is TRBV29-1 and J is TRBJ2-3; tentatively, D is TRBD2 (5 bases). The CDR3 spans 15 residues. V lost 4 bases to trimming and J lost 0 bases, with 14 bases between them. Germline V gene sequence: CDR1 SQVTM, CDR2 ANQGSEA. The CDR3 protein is CSVAGSRASTDTQYF. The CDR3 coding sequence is TGCAGCGTTGCGGGGTCTCGGGCCAGCACAGATACGCAGTATTTT.

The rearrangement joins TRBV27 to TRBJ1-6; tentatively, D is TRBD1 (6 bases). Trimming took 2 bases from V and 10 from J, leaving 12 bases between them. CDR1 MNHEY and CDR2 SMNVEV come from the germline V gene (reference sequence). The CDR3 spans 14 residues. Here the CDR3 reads CASSLTQGPSPLHF. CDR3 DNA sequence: TGTGCCAGCAGTTTAACACAGGGTCCCTCACCCCTCCACTTT.

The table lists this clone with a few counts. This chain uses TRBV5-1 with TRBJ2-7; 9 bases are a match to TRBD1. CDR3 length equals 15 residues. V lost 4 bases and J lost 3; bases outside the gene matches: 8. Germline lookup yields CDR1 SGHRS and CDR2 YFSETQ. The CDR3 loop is CASSVAGTGNYEQYF. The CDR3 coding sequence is TGCGCCAGCAGCGTCGCCGGGACAGGGAACTACGAGCAGTACTTC.

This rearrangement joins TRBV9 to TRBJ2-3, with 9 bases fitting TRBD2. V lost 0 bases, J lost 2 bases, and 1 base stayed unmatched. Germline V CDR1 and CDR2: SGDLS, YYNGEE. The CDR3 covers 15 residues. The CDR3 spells CASSVVAGDTDTQYF. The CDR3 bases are TGTGCCAGCAGCGTAGTAGCGGGGGACACAGATACGCAGTATTTT.

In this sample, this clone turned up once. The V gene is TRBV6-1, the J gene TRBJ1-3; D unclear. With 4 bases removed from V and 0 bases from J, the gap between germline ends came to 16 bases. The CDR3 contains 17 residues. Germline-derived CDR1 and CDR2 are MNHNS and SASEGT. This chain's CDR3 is CASSVRSLTSSGNTIYF. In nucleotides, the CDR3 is TGTGCCAGCAGTGTAAGATCACTTACTTCCTCTGGAAACACCATATATTTT.

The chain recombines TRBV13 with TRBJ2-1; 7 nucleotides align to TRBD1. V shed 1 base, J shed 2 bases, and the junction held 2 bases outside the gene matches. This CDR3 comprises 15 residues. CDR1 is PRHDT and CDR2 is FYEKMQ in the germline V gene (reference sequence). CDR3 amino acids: CASSLERGPYNEQFF. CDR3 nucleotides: TGTGCCAGCAGCTTAGAGAGGGGGCCCTACAATGAGCAGTTCTTC.

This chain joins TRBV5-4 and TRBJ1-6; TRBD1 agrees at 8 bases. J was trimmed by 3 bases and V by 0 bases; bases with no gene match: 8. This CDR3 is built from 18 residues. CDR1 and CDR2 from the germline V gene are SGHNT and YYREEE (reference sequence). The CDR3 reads CASSLGGTGFLYNSPLHF. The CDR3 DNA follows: TGTGCCAGCAGCTTGGGGGGGACAGGCTTCCTCTATAATTCACCCCTCCACTTT.

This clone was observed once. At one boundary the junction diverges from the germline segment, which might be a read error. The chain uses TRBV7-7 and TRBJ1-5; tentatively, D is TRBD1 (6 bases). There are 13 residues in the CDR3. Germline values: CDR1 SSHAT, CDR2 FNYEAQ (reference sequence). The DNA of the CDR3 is TGTGCTAGCAGCTTGGGGGCCGGGCAGCCCCAGCATTTT. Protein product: CASSLGAGQPQHF.

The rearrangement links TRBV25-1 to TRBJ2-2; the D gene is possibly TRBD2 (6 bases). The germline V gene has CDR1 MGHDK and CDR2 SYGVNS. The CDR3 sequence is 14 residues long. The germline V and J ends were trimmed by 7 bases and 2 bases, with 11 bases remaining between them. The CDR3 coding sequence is TGTGCCAGCACCCCGGGACTTAACACCGGGGAGCTGTTTTTT. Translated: CASTPGLNTGELFF.

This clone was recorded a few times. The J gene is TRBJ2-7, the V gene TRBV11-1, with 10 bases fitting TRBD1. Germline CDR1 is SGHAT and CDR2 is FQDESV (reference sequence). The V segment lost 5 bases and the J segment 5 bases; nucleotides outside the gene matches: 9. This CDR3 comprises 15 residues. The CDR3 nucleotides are TGTGCCAGCAGCCCCTTCGGGACAGGGGCGAACGAGCAGTACTTC. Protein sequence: CASSPFGTGANEQYF.

The CDR3 DNA reads as TGTGCCTGGAGTGTCGGCGGGCCTGGCTACGAGCAGTACTTC. Its protein is CAWSVGGPGYEQYF. The chain employs TRBV30 and TRBJ2-7, with D tentatively TRBD2 (5 bases). V was pared by 0 bases and J by 3 bases, with 12 bases between. The CDR3 length is 14 residues. CDR1 GTSNPN and CDR2 SVGIG come from the germline V gene (reference sequence).

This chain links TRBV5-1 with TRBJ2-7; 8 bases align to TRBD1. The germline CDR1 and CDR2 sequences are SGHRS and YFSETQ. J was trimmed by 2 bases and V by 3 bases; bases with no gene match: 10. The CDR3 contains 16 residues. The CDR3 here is CASSSGQGYGAYEQYF. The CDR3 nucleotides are TGCGCCAGCAGCTCAGGACAGGGATACGGCGCCTACGAGCAGTACTTC.

The CDR3 here is CASSFGSGSEETQYF. The CDR3 coding sequence is TGTGCCAGCAGCTTCGGTAGCGGGAGTGAAGAGACCCAGTACTTC. The chain has TRBV5-4 and TRBJ2-5; 9 nucleotides align to TRBD2. The germline gives CDR1 SGHNT, CDR2 YYREEE (reference sequence). Unmatched junction bases numbered 5, after V lost 2 bases and J lost 3 bases. The CDR3 spans 15 residues.

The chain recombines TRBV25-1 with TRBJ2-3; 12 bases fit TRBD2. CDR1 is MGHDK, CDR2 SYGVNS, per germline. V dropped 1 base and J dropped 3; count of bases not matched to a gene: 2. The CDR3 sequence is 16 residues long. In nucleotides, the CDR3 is TGTGCCAGCAGTGAATGGACTAGCGGGATGACAGATACGCAGTATTTT. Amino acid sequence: CASSEWTSGMTDTQYF.

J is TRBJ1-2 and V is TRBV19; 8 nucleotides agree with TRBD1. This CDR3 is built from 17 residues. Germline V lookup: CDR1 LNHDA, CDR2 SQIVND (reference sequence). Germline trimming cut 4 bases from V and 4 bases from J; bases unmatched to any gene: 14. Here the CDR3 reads CASSRAGQVARTYGYTF. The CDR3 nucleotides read TGTGCCAGTAGTAGGGCGGGACAGGTCGCGCGGACCTATGGCTACACCTTC.

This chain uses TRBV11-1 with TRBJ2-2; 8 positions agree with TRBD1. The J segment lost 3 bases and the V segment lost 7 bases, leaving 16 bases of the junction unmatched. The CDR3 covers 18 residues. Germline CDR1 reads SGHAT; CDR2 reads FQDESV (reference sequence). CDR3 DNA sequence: TGTGCCAGCACCGGACCGCCCGGTCAGGGGGCCGACACCGGGGAGCTGTTTTTT. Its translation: CASTGPPGQGADTGELFF.

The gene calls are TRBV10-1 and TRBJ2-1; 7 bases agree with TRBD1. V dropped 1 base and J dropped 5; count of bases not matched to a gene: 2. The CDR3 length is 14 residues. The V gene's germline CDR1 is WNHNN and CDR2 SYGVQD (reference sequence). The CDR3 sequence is CASSELGQDNEQFF. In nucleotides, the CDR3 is TGCGCCAGCAGTGAGTTAGGACAGGACAATGAGCAGTTCTTC.

CDR3 amino acids: CASSLNPAGDEQYF. CDR3 bases: TGTGCCAGCAGCTTAAACCCAGCGGGAGACGAGCAGTACTTC. This rearrangement joins TRBV7-3 to TRBJ2-7; the match to TRBD2 covers 8 bases. The trim removed 1 base at V and 5 bases at J, leaving 4 bases unmatched. This CDR3 is built from 14 residues. The V gene's germline CDR1 is SGHTA and CDR2 FQGTGA.

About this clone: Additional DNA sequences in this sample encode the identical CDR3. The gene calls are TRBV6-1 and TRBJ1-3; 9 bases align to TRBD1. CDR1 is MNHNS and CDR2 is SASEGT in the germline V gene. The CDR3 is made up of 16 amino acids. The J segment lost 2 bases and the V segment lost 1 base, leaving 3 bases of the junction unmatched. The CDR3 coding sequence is TGTGCCAGCAGTGAAGGCGACAGGGGGGCTGGAAACACCATATATTTT. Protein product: CASSEGDRGAGNTIYF.

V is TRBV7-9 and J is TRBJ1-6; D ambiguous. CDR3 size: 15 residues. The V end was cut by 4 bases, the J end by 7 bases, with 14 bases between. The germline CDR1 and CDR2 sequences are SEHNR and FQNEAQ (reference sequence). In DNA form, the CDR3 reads TGTGCCAGCAGCTGGGGAGGCATGAGGAATTCACCCCTCCACTTT. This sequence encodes CASSWGGMRNSPLHF. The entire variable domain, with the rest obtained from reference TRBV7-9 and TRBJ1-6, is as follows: DTGVSQNPRHKITKRGQNVTFRCDPISEHNRLYWYRQTLGQGPEFLTYFQNEAQLEKSRLLSDRFSAERPKGSFSTLEIQRTEQGDSAMYLCASSWGGMRNSPLHFGNGTRLTVT.

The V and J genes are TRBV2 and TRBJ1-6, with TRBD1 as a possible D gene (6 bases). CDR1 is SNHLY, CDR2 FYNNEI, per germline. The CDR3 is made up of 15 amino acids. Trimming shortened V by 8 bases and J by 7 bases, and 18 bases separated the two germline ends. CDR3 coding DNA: TGTGCCAGCTTATGGGAGACAGGACTGAATTCACCCCTCCACTTT. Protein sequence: CASLWETGLNSPLHF.

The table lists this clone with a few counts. In nucleotides, the CDR3 is TGTGCCAGCAGTAGATCAACGGGAGGAGAGTACTTC. It specifies CASSRSTGGEYF. The V and J genes are TRBV6-5 and TRBJ2-7; 7 bases agree with TRBD2. The V segment lost 5 bases and the J segment 11 bases; nucleotides outside the gene matches: 9. In germline, CDR1 is MNHEY, CDR2 SVGAGI. The CDR3 is 12 amino acids.

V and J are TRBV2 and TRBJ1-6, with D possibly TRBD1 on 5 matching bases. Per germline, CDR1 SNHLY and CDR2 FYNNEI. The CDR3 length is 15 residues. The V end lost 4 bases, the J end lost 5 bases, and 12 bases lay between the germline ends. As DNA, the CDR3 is TGTGCCAGCAGTGTAACGGACACGGATAATTCACCCCTCCACTTT. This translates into CASSVTDTDNSPLHF.

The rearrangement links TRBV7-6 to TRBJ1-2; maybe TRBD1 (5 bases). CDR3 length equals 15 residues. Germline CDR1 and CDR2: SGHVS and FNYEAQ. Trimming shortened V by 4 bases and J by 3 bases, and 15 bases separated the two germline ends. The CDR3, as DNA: TGTGCCAGCAGCTCCCGACAGATACGCTACTATGGCTACACCTTC. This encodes CASSSRQIRYYGYTF. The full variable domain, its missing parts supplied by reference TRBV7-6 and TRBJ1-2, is GAGVSQSPRYKVTKRGQDVALRCDPISGHVSLYWYRQALGQGPEFLTYFNYEAQQDKSGLPNDRFSAERPEGSISTLTIQRTEQRDSAMYRCASSSRQIRYYGYTFGSGTRLTVV.

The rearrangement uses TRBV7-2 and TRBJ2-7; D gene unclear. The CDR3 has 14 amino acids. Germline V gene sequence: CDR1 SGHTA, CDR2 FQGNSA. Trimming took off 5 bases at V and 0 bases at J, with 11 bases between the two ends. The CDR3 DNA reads TGTGCCAGCAGCCGTAACTCCCTCTCCTACGAGCAGTACTTC. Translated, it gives CASSRNSLSYEQYF. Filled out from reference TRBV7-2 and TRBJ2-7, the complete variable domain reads GAGVSQSPSNKVTEKGKDVELRCDPISGHTALYWYRQSLGQGLEFLIYFQGNSAPDKSGLPSDRFSAERTGGSVSTLTIQRTQQEDSAVYLCASSRNSLSYEQYFGPGTRLTVT.

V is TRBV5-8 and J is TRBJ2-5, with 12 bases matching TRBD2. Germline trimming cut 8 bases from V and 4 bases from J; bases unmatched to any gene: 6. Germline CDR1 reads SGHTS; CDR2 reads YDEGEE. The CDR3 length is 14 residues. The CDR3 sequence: CASQLAGGGETQYF. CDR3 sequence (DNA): TGTGCCAGTCAACTAGCGGGAGGAGGAGAGACCCAGTACTTC. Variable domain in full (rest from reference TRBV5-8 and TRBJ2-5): EAGVTQSPTHLIKTRGQQATLRCSPISGHTSVYWYQQALGLGLQFLLWYDEGEERNRGNFPPRFSGRQFPNYSSELNVNALELEDSALYLCASQLAGGGETQYFGPGTRLLVL.

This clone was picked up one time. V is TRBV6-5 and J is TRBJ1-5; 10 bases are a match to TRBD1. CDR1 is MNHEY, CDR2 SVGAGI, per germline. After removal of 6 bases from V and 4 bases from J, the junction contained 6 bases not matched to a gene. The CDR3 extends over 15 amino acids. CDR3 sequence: CASSPRGQGNQPQHF. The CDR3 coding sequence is TGTGCCAGCAGCCCTAGGGGACAGGGGAATCAGCCCCAGCATTTT.

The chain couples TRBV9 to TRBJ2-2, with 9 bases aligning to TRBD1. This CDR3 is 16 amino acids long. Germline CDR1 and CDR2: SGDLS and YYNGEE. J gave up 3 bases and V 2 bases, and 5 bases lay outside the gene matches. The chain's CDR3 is CASSVLGTGYTGELFF. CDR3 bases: TGTGCCAGCAGCGTCCTAGGGACAGGGTACACCGGGGAGCTGTTTTTT.